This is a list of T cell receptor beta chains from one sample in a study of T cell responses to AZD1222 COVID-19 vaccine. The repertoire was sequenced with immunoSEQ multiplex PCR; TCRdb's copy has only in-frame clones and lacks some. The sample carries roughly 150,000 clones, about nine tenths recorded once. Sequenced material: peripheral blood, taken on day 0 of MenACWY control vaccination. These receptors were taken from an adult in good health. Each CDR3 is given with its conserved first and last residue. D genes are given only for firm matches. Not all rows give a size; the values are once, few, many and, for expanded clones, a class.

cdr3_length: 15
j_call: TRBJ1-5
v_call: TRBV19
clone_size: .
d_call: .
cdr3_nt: TGTGCCAGTAGTGTGACAGATTATAGCAATCAGCCCCAGCATTTT
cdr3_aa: CASSVTDYSNQPQHF

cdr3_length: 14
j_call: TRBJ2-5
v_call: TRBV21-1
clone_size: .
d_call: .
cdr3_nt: TGTGCCAGCAGCACCCCGGGACGGCCTCCCACCCAGTACTTC
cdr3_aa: CASSTPGRPPTQYF

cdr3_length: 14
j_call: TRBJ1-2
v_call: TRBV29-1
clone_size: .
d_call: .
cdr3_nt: TGCAGCGTTGAAGAAAGTGGTACTGGGTATGGCTACACCTTC
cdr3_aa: CSVEESGTGYGYTF

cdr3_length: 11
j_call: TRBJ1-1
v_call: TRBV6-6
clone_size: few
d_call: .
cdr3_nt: TGTGCCAGCAATTTCGGTGCTGAAGCTTTCTTT
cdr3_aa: CASNFGAEAFF

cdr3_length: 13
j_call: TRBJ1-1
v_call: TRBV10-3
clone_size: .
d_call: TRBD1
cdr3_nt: TGTGCCATCAGCCTACAGGGGGCGACTGAAGCTTTCTTT
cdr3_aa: CAISLQGATEAFF

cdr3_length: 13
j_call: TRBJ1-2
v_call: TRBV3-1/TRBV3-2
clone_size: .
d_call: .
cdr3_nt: TGTGCCAGCAGCCAAGGGGTAGGATCGGGCTACACCTTC
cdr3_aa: CASSQGVGSGYTF

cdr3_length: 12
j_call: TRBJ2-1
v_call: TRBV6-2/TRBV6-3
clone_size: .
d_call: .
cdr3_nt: TGTGCCAGCAGTTACTTAAGTACAGAGACGTTCTTC
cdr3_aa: CASSYLSTETFF

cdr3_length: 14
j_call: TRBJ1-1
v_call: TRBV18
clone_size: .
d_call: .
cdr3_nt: TGTGCCAGCTCACCACCAGGGAGGAACACTGAAGCTTTCTTT
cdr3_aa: CASSPPGRNTEAFF

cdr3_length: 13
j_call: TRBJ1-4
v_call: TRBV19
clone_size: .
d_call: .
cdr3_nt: TGTGCCAGTAAGCGACAAGGAAATGAAAAACTGTTTTTT
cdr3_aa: CASKRQGNEKLFF

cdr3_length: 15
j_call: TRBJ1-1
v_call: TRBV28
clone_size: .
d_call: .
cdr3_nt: TGTGCCAGCAGTTCCTTAACCTTTCAAAACACTGAAGCTTTCTTT
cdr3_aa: CASSSLTFQNTEAFF

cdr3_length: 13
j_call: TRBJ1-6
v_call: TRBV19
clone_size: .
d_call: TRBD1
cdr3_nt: TGTGCCAGCACGACAGGGGGCGTTTCACCCCTCCACTTT
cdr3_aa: CASTTGGVSPLHF

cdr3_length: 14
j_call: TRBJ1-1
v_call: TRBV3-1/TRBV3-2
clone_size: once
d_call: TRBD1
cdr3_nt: TGTGCCAGCAGCCTAACCAGGGGGCGGACTGAAGCTTTCTTT
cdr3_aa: CASSLTRGRTEAFF

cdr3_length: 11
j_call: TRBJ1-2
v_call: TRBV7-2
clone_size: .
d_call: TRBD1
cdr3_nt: TGTGCCGGGGACAGAGACTATGGCTACACCTTC
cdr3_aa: CAGDRDYGYTF

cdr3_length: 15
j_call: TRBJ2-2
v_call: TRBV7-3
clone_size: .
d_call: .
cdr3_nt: TGTGCCAGCAGCTTCGGATTCATTGGCACCGGGGAGCTGTTTTTT
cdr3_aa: CASSFGFIGTGELFF

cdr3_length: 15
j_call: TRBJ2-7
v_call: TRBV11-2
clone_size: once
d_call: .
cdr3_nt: TGTGCCAGCAGTACCTTCCGGGACATCGCCTACGAGCAGTACTTC
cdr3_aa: CASSTFRDIAYEQYF

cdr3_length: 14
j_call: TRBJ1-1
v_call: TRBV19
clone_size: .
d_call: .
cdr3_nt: TGTGCCAGTAGTATGCAGCGGGGGATCACTGAAGCTTTCTTT
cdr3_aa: CASSMQRGITEAFF

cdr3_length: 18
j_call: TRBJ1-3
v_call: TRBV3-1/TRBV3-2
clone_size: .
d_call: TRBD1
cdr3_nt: TGTGCCAGCAGCCACGGGACAGGGGGCCCTCTCTCTGGAAACACCATATATTTT
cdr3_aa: CASSHGTGGPLSGNTIYF

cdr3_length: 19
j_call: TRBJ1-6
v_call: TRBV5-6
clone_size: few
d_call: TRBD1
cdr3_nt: TGTGCCAGCAGCTTGGCCGACAGGGGCTTTAGCTCCTATAATTCACCCCTCCACTTT
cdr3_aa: CASSLADRGFSSYNSPLHF

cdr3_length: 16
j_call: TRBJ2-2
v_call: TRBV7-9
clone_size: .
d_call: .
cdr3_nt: TGTGCCAGCAGCTTTCATGGCCTAGCGAACACCGGGGAGCTGTTTTTT
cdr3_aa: CASSFHGLANTGELFF

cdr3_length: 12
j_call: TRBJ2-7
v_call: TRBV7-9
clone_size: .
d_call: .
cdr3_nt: TGTGCCAGCAGCTTTCAGGGGTACGAGCAGTACTTC
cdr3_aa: CASSFQGYEQYF

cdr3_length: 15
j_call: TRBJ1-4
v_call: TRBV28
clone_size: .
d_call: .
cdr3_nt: TGTGCCAGCAGTTTAAGAAGCGCAACTAATGAAAAACTGTTTTTT
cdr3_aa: CASSLRSATNEKLFF

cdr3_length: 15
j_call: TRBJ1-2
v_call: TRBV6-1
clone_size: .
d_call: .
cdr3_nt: TGTGCCAGCAGTGAAGCCCCGGGACCGAGGGGAGGCTACACCTTC
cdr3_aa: CASSEAPGPRGGYTF

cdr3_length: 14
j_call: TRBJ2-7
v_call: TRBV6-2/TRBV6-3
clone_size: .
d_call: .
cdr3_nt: TGTGCCAGCAGCCAAAGGCCGGGGCCCTACGAGCAGTACTTC
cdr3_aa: CASSQRPGPYEQYF

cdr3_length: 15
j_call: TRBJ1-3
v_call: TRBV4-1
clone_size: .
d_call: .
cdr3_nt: TGCGCCAGCAGCCGAGCCTTGACAGAGGGAAACACCATATATTTT
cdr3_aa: CASSRALTEGNTIYF

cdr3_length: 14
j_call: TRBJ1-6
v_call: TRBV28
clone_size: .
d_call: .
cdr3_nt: TGTGCCAGCAGTCTTCCAGGGGTAAATTCACCCCTCCACTTT
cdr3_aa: CASSLPGVNSPLHF

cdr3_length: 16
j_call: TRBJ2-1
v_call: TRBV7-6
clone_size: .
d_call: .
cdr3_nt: TGTGCCAGCAGCCCCTCCGCGGGACTCACCTACAATGAGCAGTTCTTC
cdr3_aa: CASSPSAGLTYNEQFF

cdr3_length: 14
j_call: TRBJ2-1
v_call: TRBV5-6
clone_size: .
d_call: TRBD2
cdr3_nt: TGTGCCAGCTCACTCGGCGGGAGGAAAGATGAGCAGTTCTTC
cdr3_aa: CASSLGGRKDEQFF

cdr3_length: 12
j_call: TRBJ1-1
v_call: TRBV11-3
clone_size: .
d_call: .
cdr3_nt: TGTGCCAGCAGCTTTTCCCACACTGAAGCTTTCTTT
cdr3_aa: CASSFSHTEAFF